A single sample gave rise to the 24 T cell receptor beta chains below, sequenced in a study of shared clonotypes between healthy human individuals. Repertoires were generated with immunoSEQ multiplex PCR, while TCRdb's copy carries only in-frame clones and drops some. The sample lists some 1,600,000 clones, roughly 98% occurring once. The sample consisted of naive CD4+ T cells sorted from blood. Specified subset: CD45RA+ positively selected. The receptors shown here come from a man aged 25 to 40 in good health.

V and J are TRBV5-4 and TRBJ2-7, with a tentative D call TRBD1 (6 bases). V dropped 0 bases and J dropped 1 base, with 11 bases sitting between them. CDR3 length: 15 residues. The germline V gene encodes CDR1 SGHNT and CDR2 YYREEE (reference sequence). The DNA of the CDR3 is TGTGCCAGCAGCTTGGCCCTGACAGGTTCCTACGAGCAGTACTTC. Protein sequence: CASSLALTGSYEQYF.

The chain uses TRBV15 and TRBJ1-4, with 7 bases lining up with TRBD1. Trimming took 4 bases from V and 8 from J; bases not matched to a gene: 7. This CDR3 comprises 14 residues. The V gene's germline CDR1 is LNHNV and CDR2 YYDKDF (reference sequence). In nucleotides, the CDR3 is TGTGCCACCAGCACGGACGGGACAGCGGAAAAACTGTTTTTT. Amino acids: CATSTDGTAEKLFF.

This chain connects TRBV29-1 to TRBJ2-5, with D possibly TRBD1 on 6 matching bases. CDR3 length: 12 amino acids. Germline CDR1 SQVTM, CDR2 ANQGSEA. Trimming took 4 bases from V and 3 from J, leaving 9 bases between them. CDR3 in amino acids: CSVVAGEETQYF. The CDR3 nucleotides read TGCAGCGTTGTTGCAGGGGAAGAGACCCAGTACTTC.

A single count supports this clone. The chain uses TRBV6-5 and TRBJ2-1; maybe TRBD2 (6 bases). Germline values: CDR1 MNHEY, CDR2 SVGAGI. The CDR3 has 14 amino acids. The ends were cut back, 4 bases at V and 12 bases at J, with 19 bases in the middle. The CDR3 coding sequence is TGTGCCAGCAGTTCCCATACCGGGACTCCCCGGCAGTTCTTC. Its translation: CASSSHTGTPRQFF.

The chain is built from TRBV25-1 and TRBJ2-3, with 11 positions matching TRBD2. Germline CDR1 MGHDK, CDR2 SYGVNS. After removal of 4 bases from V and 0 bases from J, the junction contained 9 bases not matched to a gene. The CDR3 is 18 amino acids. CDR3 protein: CASSGEGLAVPSTDTQYF. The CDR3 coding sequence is TGTGCCAGCAGTGGCGAGGGACTAGCGGTACCTAGCACAGATACGCAGTATTTT.

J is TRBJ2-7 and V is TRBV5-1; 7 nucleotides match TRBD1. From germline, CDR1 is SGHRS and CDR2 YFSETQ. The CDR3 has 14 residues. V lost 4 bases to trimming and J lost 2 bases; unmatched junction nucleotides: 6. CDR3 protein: CASSLLQGTYEQYF. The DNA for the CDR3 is TGCGCCAGCAGCCTACTACAGGGGACCTACGAGCAGTACTTC.

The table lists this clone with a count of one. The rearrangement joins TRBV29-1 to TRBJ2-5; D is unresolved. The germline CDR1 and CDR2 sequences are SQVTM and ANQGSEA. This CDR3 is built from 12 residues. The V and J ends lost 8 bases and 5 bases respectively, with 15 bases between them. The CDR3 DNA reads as TGCAGCCCCTTTCCGGATTTGGAGACCCAGTACTTC. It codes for CSPFPDLETQYF.

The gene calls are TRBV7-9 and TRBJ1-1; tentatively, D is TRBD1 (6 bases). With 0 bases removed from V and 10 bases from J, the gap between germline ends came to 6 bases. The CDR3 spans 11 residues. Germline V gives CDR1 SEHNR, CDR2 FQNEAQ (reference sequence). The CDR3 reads CASSLADRAFF. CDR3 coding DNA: TGTGCCAGCAGCTTAGCGGACAGAGCTTTCTTT.

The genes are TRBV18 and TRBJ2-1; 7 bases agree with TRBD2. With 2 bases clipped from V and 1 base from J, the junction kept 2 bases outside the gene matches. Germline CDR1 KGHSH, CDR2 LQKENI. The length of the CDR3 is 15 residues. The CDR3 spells CASSPSGVSYNEQFF. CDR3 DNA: TGTGCCAGCTCACCAAGCGGGGTGTCCTACAATGAGCAGTTCTTC.

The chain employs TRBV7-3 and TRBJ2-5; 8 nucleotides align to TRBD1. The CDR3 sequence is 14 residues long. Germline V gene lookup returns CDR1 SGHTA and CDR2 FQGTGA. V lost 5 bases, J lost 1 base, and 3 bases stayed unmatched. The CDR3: CASSLDRVQETQYF. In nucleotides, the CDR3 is TGTGCCAGCAGCCTGGACAGGGTCCAAGAGACCCAGTACTTC.

CDR3 protein: CASSLGLGQSRDEQFF. In DNA, the CDR3 is TGTGCCAGCAGCTTGGGACTAGGTCAATCGAGGGATGAGCAGTTCTTC. The chain joins TRBV5-4 to TRBJ2-1; the D gene is possibly TRBD2 (6 bases). The CDR3 totals 16 residues. Germline V lookup: CDR1 SGHNT, CDR2 YYREEE (reference sequence). V lost 0 bases, J lost 8 bases, and 18 bases lay in between.

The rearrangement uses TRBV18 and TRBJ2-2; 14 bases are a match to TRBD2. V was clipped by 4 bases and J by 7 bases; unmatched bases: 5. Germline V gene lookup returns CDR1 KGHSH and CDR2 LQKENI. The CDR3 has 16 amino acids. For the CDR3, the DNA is TGTGCCAGCTCACTGGGACTAGCGGGAGCCGTCGGGGAGCTGTTTTTT. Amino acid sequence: CASSLGLAGAVGELFF.

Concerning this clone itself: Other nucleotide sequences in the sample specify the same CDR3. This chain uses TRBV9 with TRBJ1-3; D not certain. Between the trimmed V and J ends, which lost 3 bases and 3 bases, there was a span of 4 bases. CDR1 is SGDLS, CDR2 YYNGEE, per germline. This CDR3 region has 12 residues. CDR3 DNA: TGTGCCAGCAGCGAGGTTGGAAACACCATATATTTT. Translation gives CASSEVGNTIYF.

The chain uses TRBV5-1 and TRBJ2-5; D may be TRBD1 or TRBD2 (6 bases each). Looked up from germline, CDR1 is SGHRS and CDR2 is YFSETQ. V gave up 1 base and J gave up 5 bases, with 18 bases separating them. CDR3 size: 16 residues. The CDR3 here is CASSLSGAGLLETQYF. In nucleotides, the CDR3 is TGCGCCAGCAGCTTGTCAGGGGCGGGATTACTTGAGACCCAGTACTTC.

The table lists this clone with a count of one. CDR3 loop: CASSTSPLALEQYF. The CDR3 DNA is TGCGCCAGCAGCACCTCCCCACTAGCTCTCGAGCAGTACTTC. The V gene is TRBV5-1, the J gene TRBJ2-7; D possibly corresponds to TRBD2 (6 bases). This CDR3 region has 14 residues. Germline-derived CDR1 and CDR2 are SGHRS and YFSETQ. The V gene lost 4 bases and the J gene lost 6 bases, with 17 bases spanning the gap.

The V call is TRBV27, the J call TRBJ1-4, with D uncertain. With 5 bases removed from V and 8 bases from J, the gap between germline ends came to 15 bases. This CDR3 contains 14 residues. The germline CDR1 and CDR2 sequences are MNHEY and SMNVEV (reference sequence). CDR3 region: CASSVRFLGEKLFF. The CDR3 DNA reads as TGTGCCAGCAGTGTCAGGTTTCTCGGAGAAAAACTGTTTTTT.

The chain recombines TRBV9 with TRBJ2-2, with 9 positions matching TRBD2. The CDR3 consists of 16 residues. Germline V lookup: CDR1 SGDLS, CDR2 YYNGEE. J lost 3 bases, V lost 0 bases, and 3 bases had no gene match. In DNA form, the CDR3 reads TGTGCCAGCAGCGTAGACTGGACTAGCGACACCGGGGAGCTGTTTTTT. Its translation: CASSVDWTSDTGELFF.

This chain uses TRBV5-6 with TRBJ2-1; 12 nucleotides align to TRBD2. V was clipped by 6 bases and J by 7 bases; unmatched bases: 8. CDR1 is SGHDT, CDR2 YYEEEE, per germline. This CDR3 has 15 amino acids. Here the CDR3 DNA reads TGTGCCAGCAAGATCTCAGGACTAGCGGGAAATGAGCAGTTCTTC. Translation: CASKISGLAGNEQFF.

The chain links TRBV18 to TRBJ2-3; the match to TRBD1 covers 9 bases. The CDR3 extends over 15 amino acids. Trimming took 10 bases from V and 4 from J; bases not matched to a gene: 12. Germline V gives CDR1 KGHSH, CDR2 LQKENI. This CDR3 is CATQEDRGASDTQYF. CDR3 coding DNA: TGTGCCACCCAAGAGGACAGGGGAGCATCAGATACGCAGTATTTT.

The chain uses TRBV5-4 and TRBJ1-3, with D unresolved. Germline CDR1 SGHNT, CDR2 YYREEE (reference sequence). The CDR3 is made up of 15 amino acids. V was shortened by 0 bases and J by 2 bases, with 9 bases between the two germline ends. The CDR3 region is CASSLEGRAGNTIYF. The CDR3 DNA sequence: TGTGCCAGCAGCTTGGAGGGTAGGGCTGGAAACACCATATATTTT. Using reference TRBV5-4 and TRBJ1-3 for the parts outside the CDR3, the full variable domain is ETGVTQSPTHLIKTRGQQVTLRCSSQSGHNTVSWYQQALGQGPQFIFQYYREEENGRGNFPPRFSGLQFPNYSSELNVNALELDDSALYLCASSLEGRAGNTIYFGEGSWLTVV.

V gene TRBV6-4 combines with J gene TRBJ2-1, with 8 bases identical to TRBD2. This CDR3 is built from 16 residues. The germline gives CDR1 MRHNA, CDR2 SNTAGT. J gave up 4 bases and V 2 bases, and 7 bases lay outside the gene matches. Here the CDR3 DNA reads TGTGCCAGCAGTGACAGCGGGAGAGGTTCATACAATGAGCAGTTCTTC. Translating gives CASSDSGRGSYNEQFF.

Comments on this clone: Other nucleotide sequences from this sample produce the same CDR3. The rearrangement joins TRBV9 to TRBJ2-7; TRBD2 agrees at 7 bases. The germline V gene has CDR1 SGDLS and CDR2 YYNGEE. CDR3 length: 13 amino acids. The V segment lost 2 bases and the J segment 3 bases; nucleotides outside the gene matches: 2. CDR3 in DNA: TGTGCCAGCAGCGTGGGCGGGAGCTACGAGCAGTACTTC. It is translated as CASSVGGSYEQYF.

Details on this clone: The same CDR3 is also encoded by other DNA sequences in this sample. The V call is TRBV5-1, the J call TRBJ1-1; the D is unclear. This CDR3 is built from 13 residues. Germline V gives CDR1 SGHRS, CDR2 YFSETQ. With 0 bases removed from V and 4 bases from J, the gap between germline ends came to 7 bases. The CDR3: CASSLGGFTEAFF. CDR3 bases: TGCGCCAGCAGCTTGGGCGGGTTCACTGAAGCTTTCTTT.

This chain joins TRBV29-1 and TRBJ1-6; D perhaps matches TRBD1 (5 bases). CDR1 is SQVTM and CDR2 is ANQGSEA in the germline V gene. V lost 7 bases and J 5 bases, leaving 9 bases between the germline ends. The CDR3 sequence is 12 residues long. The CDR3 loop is CSAGGDNSPLHF. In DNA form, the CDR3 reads TGCAGCGCTGGGGGAGATAATTCACCCCTCCACTTT.